This TCR beta chain was documented in a study of spatial heterogeneity in lung cancer. Study-wide points: Tumors with more nonsynonymous mutations had more expanded intratumoral alpha and beta TCRs.

This clonotype was observed at least ten times. Antigen specificity is unknown. Described time point: sample taken at primary tumor resection. Frozen PBMC, nontumor lung or tumor provided whole RNA, which was sequenced unsorted. Each TCR cDNA molecule bore a unique molecular identifier. One entry per CDR3 protein, called by TCRdb with MiXCR from the 5' RACE reads. Seen here are fewer than 25,000 distinct CDR3 sequences, 4.8% observed once, and the top ten hold 7.5% to 10%. The CDR3 is made up of 14 amino acids. The germline CDR1 and CDR2 sequences are LGHNA and YSLEER. V lost 1 base and J 2 bases, leaving 8 bases between the germline ends.

The clonotype was recovered from a male donor with early-stage non-small cell lung cancer. Sample: lung tumor tissue, taken at surgery. This chain links TRBV4-3 with TRBJ2-5; D is perhaps TRBD2 (5 bases). The CDR3 nucleotides are TGCGCCAGCAGCCAAGGGCCGGGGCAAGAGACCCAGTACTTC. Translation gives CASSQGPGQETQYF.